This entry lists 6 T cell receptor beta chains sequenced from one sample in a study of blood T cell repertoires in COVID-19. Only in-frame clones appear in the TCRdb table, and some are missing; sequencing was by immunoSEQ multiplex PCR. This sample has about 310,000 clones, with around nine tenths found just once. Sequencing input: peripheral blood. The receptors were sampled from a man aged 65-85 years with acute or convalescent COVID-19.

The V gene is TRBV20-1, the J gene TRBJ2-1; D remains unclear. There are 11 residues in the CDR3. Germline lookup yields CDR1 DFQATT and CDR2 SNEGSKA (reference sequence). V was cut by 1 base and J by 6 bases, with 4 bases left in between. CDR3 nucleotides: TGCAGTGCTAGAGGACTCAATGAGCAGTTCTTC. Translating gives CSARGLNEQFF.

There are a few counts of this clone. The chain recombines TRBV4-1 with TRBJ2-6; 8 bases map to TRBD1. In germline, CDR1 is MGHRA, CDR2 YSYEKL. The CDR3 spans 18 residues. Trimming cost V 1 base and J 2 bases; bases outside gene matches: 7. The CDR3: CASSQGGQGAAGANVLTF. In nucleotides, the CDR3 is TGCGCCAGCAGCCAAGGAGGGCAGGGGGCGGCTGGGGCCAACGTCCTGACTTTC.

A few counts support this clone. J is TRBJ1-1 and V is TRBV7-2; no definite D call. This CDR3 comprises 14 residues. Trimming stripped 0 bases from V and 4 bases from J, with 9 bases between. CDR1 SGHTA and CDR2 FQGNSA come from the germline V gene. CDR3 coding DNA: TGTGCCAGCAGCTTAGCTCGGGTGGGCACTGAAGCTTTCTTT. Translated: CASSLARVGTEAFF.

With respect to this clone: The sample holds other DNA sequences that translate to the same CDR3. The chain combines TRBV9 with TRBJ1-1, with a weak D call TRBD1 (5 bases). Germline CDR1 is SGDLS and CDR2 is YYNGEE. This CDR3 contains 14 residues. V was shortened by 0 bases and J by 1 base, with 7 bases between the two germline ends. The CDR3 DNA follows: TGTGCCAGCAGCGTAGGGGGGGAGAACACTGAAGCTTTCTTT. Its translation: CASSVGGENTEAFF.

In DNA, the CDR3 is TGTGCCAGCAGCATCGCCGGGACTAGCGGCACAGATACGCAGTATTTT. It yields the protein CASSIAGTSGTDTQYF. The V and J genes are TRBV7-9 and TRBJ2-3; 10 nucleotides agree with TRBD2. J gave up 1 base and V 5 bases, and 6 bases lay outside the gene matches. The germline V gene has CDR1 SEHNR and CDR2 FQNEAQ (reference sequence). The CDR3 has 16 residues.

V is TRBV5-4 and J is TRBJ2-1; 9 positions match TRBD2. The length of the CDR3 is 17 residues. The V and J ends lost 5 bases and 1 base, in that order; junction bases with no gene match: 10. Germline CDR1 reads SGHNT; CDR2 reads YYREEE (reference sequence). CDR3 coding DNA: TGTGCCAGCAGTACAACGCGGACTAGCGCTTCCTACAATGAGCAGTTCTTC. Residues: CASSTTRTSASYNEQFF. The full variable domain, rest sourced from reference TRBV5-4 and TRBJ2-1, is ETGVTQSPTHLIKTRGQQVTLRCSSQSGHNTVSWYQQALGQGPQFIFQYYREEENGRGNFPPRFSGLQFPNYSSELNVNALELDDSALYLCASSTTRTSASYNEQFFGPGTRLTVL.